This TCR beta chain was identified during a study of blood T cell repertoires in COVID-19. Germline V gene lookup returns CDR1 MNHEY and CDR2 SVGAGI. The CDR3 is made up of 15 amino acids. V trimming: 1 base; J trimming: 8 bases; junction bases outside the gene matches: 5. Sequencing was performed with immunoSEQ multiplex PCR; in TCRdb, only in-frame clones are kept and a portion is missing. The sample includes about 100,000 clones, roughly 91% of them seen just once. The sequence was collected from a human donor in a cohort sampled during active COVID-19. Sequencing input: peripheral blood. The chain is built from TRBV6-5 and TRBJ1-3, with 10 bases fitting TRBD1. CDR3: CASSYYWDRGYTIYF. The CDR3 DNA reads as TGTGCCAGCAGTTACTATTGGGACAGGGGATACACCATATATTTT.